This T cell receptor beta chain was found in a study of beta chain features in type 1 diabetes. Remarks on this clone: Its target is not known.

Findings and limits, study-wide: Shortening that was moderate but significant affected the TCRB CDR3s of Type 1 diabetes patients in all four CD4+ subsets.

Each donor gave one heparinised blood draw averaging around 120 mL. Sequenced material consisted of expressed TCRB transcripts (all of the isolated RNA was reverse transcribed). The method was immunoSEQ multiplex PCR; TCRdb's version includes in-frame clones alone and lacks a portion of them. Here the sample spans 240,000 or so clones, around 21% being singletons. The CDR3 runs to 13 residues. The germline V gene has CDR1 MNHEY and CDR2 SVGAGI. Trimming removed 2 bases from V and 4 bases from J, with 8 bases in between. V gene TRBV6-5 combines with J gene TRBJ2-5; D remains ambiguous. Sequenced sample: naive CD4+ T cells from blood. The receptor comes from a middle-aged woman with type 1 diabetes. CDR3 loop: CASSYGRSETQYF. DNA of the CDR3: TGTGCCAGCAGTTACGGGCGATCAGAGACCCAGTACTTC.